These 10 T cell receptor beta chains originate from one sample sequenced in a study of T cells in Graves' hyperthyroidism and ophthalmopathy. Using RNA transcripts as the source, TCR beta CDR3 regions were amplified. HTBI primers were used for first-round RT-PCR of the TCR CDR3. Using its own MiXCR run on the multiplex PCR reads, TCRdb lists one record per CDR3 protein. Among around 280,000 distinct CDR3 sequences, roughly 14% were seen once, and the ten largest hold more than 7.5%. Sequences were obtained from blood. The receptors originated from a woman younger than 45 with Graves' hyperthyroidism that later progressed to Graves' ophthalmopathy.

In its sample, this clonotype was seen many times. V gene TRBV6-1 combines with J gene TRBJ2-3, with a weak D call TRBD2 (7 bases). With 9 bases removed from V and 6 bases from J, the gap between germline ends came to 19 bases. In germline, CDR1 is MNHNS, CDR2 SASEGT. This CDR3 is 14 amino acids long. CDR3 region: CASRLGRGADTQYF. The CDR3 DNA reads TGTGCCAGTCGATTGGGCCGGGGGGCGGATACGCAGTATTTT.

The chain uses TRBV5-4 and TRBJ2-1; 8 bases line up with TRBD2. CDR1 SGHNT and CDR2 YYREEE come from the germline V gene (reference sequence). V was clipped by 3 bases and J by 2 bases; unmatched bases: 4. The CDR3 has 15 residues. The DNA of the CDR3 is TGTGCCAGCAGCTCCGTAGCGGGACCCTACAATGAGCAGTTCTTC. It yields the protein CASSSVAGPYNEQFF.

This clonotype was seen more than once but under ten times. This chain connects TRBV24-1 to TRBJ2-7; 10 bases align to TRBD2. The V gene end was trimmed by 3 bases and the J gene end by 2 bases; junction bases not matched to a gene: 12. The CDR3 has 18 amino acids. Germline assignment: CDR1 KGHDR and CDR2 SFDVKD. CDR3 nucleotide sequence: TGTGCCACCAGTGATCCGGGCCCCGGGACTAGCGATCCCTACGAGCAGTACTTC. It translates to CATSDPGPGTSDPYEQYF.

This clonotype was seen many times. The chain combines TRBV7-2 with TRBJ2-5; D is unresolved. The germline V gene has CDR1 SGHTA and CDR2 FQGNSA. V was cut by 3 bases and J by 5 bases, with 4 bases left in between. The CDR3 length is 11 residues. For the CDR3, the DNA is TGTGCCAGCAGCTTGACGGAGACCCAGTACTTC. It codes for CASSLTETQYF.

The chain combines TRBV11-2 with TRBJ2-1, with TRBD1 identical over 8 bases. The CDR3 runs 17 residues. The germline CDR1 and CDR2 sequences are SGHAT and FQNNGV. The V and J ends lost 4 bases and 5 bases, in that order; junction bases with no gene match: 13. The CDR3 is CASSSGQGSAHNNEQFF. The CDR3 nucleotides are TGTGCCAGCAGCTCCGGACAGGGATCAGCGCATAACAATGAGCAGTTCTTC.

The sample holds many counts of this clonotype. The rearrangement links TRBV18 to TRBJ2-1; 10 nucleotides align to TRBD2. The ends lost 3 bases at V and 7 bases at J; junction bases unmatched: 3. Germline V gene lookup returns CDR1 KGHSH and CDR2 LQKENI. The CDR3 extends over 14 amino acids. CDR3 protein: CASSPSGGKNEQFF. The CDR3 DNA reads TGTGCCAGCTCACCTAGCGGGGGGAAGAATGAGCAGTTCTTC.

This clonotype was seen ten or more times. The chain joins TRBV27 to TRBJ2-1, with 9 bases fitting TRBD2. CDR1 MNHEY and CDR2 SMNVEV come from the germline V gene (reference sequence). The CDR3 runs 14 residues. V was pared by 3 bases and J by 8 bases, with 5 bases of the junction left unmatched. The CDR3 region is CASSLRGGRDEQFF. The CDR3 DNA sequence: TGTGCCAGCAGTTTGCGGGGGGGTAGAGATGAGCAGTTCTTC.

The rearrangement joins TRBV28 to TRBJ2-7; TRBD2 agrees at 10 bases. This CDR3 spans 15 amino acids. Germline CDR1 and CDR2: MDHEN and SYDVKM. The junction had 6 bases not matched to a gene; V was cut back by 4 bases and J by 3 bases. CDR3 coding DNA: TGTGCCAGCAGTTCCGGGACTAGCGTCGTCTACGAGCAGTACTTC. This sequence encodes CASSSGTSVVYEQYF.

A few counts support this clonotype. This chain connects TRBV9 to TRBJ2-2; D is ambiguous. V was shortened by 4 bases and J by 6 bases, with 19 bases between the two germline ends. CDR1 and CDR2 (germline): SGDLS, YYNGEE. This CDR3 spans 16 amino acids. CDR3 protein: CASSPGSVAGAGELFF. CDR3 sequence (DNA): TGTGCCAGCAGCCCCGGGTCGGTAGCAGGCGCCGGGGAGCTGTTTTTT.

This rearrangement joins TRBV3-1 to TRBJ1-2; possibly TRBD1 for D (6 bases). Germline V lookup: CDR1 LGHDT, CDR2 YNNKEL (reference sequence). Trimming cost V 0 bases and J 8 bases, with 16 bases left between them. This CDR3 is 15 amino acids long. For the CDR3, the DNA is TGTGCCAGCAGCCAAGAATGGACAGAAAGAAGAGGCTACACCTTC. Protein sequence: CASSQEWTERRGYTF.